This note documents a single TCR beta chain sequence. This clone was seen a handful of times. Which antigen it targets is not known. Base qualities are not at hand, and no much larger clone is one base apart. The germline V gene (reference sequence) gives CDR1 as SEHNR and CDR2 as FQNEAQ. V was cut back by 5 bases and J by 5 bases, leaving a gap of 12 bases between them. The CDR3, from cysteine to phenylalanine, totals 14 residues. The only DNA kept is the CDR3, 42 bases in frame from the first base. The time point label, as the study defines it: baseline before first vaccination. The vaccinee samples were drawn from two UK trials, COV001 and COV002, one of which was a single-blind randomized controlled phase 2/3 trial testing AZD1222 (ChAdOx1 nCoV-19) in healthy adults. For TCRbeta chain sequencing, PBMC samples from trial participants were taken at day 0 and at day 28 after the second dose. The CDR3 regions of human TCRbeta chains were analyzed by immunosequencing. The published analysis was carried out like this. TCRs in the repertoires were matched against a reference library of SARS-CoV-2-specific TCRs that had been generated with the MIRA antigen-specificity platform. Breadth meant the fraction of unique TCRs that were SARS-CoV-2-associated, whereas depth meant the fraction of total T cells that were SARS-CoV-2-associated. Using the MIRA data, each spike-specific TCR was assigned both to the spike region to which the TCR was reactive and to a CD4 or CD8 class. Log10-transformed breadth and depth values were compared by one-way ANOVA with Sidak's multiple comparisons tests. The immuneACCESS repertoire file appears here via TCRdb, limited to in-frame rearrangements. These files lack a portion of the clones; in checked studies, under half of the deficit traces to unresolved V genes, and the cause of the others is not known. That table supplies the V and J calls and clone size; D and trimming were determined from the DNA. Present in this sample are approximately 110,000 clones, roughly 87% of which were seen just once. In total, the top ten clones hold approximately 10% of the sample.

This entry is derived from a study of T cell responses to AZD1222 COVID-19 vaccine (dated by TCRdb to about 2021). Looking at the study overall: AZD1222 recipients given second doses at about 4 weeks or at about 12 weeks were pooled, since spike-specific TCR depth and breadth were not found to differ between the two schedules. A total of roughly 240 trial participants underwent TCR sequencing, of whom some 210 received two doses of AZD1222 and some 25 received two doses of the MenACWY control vaccine. Trial participants were enrolled by age into 18-55, 56-69 and 70-plus year subgroups, with about 150, 28 and 57 TCR-sequenced participants respectively.

Overall study results and their limits: Reportedly, close to half of the unique spike-specific TCRs recognized epitopes lying outside the regions that are mutated in the B.1.351 and B.1.1.7 variants. The 56-69-year group was small, and its depth increase did not reach significance, likely because of low power. No day 14 peak-response samples were available, so repertoires were characterized only after the peak T cell response. Only six or seven AZD1222 recipients were SARS-CoV-2 seropositive at baseline, limiting conclusions about previously exposed vaccinees. The whole spike protein was spanned by vaccine-associated CD4 TCRs, and dominant responses were seen in regions 160-218 and 743-854. Most participants were white British and females outnumbered males, and the authors suggested that clonal diversity may have been underestimated. A significant rise in spike-specific TCR breadth and depth was observed after two AZD1222 doses relative to day 0 and relative to MenACWY recipients.

This specimen consisted of peripheral blood, obtained on day 0 of AZD1222 vaccination. This receptor was obtained from an adult in good health. The chain employs TRBV7-9 and TRBJ1-4, with the identity of the D gene unclear. The encoded CDR3 is CASSAGLGNEKLFF. The nucleotides read TGTGCCAGCAGCGCGGGGTTGGGGAATGAAAAACTGTTTTTT.